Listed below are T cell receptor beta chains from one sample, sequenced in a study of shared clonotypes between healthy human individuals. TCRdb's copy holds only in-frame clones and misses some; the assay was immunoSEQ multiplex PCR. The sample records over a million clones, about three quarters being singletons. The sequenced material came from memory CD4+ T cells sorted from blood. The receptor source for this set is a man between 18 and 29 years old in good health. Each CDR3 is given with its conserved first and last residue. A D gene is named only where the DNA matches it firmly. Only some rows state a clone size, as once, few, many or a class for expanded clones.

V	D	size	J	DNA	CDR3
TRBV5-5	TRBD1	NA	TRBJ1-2	TGTGCCAGCAGACTGACAGGGGGCCTTGGCTACACCTTC	CASRLTGGLGYTF
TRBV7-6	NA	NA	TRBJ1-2	TGTGCCAGCAGCATGGACCACTATGGCTACACCTTC	CASSMDHYGYTF
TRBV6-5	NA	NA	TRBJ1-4	TGTGCCAGCAGTTACTCCCCACAGTCAGCTAATGAAAAACTGTTTTTT	CASSYSPQSANEKLFF
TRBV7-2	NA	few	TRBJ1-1	TGTGCCAGCAGCTTGGACAGCGCGCTGAACACTGAAGCTTTCTTT	CASSLDSALNTEAFF
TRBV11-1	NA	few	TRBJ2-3	TGTGCCAGCACCCCCTTTACCTCAACGGGAGATACGCAGTATTTT	CASTPFTSTGDTQYF
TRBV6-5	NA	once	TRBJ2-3	TGTGCCAGCAGCCCTACATTATTTAGCACAGATACGCAGTATTTT	CASSPTLFSTDTQYF
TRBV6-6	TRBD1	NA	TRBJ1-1	TGTGCCAGCTCCCTGGGACAGCCTCCTGAAGCTTTCTTT	CASSLGQPPEAFF
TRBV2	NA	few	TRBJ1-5	TGTGCCAGCATCGGACAGATCAATCAGCCCCAGCATTTT	CASIGQINQPQHF
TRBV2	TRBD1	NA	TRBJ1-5	TGTGCCAGCAGCAGATTGGGACAGTTGTATCAGCCCCAGCATTTT	CASSRLGQLYQPQHF
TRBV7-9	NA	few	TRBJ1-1	TGTGCCAGCAGCTCGACGGTTGGGAACACTGAAGCTTTCTTT	CASSSTVGNTEAFF
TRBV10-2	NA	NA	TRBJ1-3	TGCGCCAGCGGCTTAGGTACTGGAAACACCATATATTTT	CASGLGTGNTIYF
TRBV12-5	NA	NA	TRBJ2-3	TGTGCTAGTGGGCGGAGTGGTAGCACAGATACGCAGTATTTT	CASGRSGSTDTQYF
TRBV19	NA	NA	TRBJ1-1	TGTGCCAGTAGTATCCCGAATGGACGGAGCTACACTGAAGCTTTCTTT	CASSIPNGRSYTEAFF
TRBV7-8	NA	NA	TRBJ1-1	TGTGCCAGCAGCGGGGGCGATAGAAGACCCCATTTTGTCACTGAAGCTTTCTTT	CASSGGDRRPHFVTEAFF
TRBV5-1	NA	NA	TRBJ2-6	TGCGCCAGCAGAATTTCCGGATCTGGGGCCAACGTCCTGACTTTC	CASRISGSGANVLTF
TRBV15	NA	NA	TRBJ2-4	TGTGCCACCAGCACCCCGGGCCTAGCCAAAAACATTCAGTACTTC	CATSTPGLAKNIQYF
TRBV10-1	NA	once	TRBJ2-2	TGCGCCAGCAGTAGTTCCGGGACCGGGGAGCTGTTTTTT	CASSSSGTGELFF
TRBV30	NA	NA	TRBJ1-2	TGTGCCTGGAGGGGGGGTGGTAACTATGGCTACACCTTC	CAWRGGGNYGYTF
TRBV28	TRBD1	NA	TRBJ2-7	TGTGCCAGCAGTTCCGGGACAGGGCTCTCCTACGAGCAGTACTTC	CASSSGTGLSYEQYF
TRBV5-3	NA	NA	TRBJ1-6	TGTGCCAGAAGCGAGACCTGGCACACTTCACCCCTCCACTTT	CARSETWHTSPLHF
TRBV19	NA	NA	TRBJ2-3	TGTGCCAGTAGTATTGGGGGCTTGGCTGATACGCAGTATTTT	CASSIGGLADTQYF
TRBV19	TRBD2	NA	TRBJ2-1	TGTGCCAGTAGTAAGGGACTAGCTCCAAATGAGCAGTTCTTC	CASSKGLAPNEQFF
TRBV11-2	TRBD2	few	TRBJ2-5	TGTGCCAGCAGCTTAGGAACTAGCGGGAATGGTGAGACCCAGTACTTC	CASSLGTSGNGETQYF
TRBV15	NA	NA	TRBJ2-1	TGTGCCACCAGCAGAGGCAGGGACTTCTACAATGAGCAGTTCTTC	CATSRGRDFYNEQFF
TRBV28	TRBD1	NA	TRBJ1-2	TGTGCCAGCAGTTCCGTCCTGACAGGGGCGGGCTACACCTTC	CASSSVLTGAGYTF
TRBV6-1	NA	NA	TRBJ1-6	TGTGCCAGCAGTGCTCCCGAGATACAGAAACCCCTCCACTTT	CASSAPEIQKPLHF
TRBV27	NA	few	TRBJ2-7	TGTGCCAGCAGTTTCCCGCTTTTAGAACGGGCCTACGAGCAGTACTTC	CASSFPLLERAYEQYF
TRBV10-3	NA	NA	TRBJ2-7	TGTGCCATCAGTGGCCGCGATCCGCAGTACTTC	CAISGRDPQYF
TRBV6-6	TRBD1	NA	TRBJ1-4	TGTGCCAGCAGTTACGGGGGACAGGGGGAAACACTGTTTTTT	CASSYGGQGETLFF
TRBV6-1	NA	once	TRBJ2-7	TGTGCCAGCAGCGGACAGTACTACGAGCAGTACTTC	CASSGQYYEQYF
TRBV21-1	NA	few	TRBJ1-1	TGTGCCAGAAAGCCAGTTGAGACCGGGACAATGAACACTGAAGCTTTCTTT	CARKPVETGTMNTEAFF
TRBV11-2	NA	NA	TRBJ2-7	TGTGCCAGCAGCTTAGGCCTCGGTTGGGTCTACGAGCAGTACTTC	CASSLGLGWVYEQYF
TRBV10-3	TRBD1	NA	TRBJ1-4	TGTGCCATCAGTGAAGAGGGACAGGGGAAAGGTGAAAAACTGTTTTTT	CAISEEGQGKGEKLFF
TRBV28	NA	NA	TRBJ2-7	TGTGCCAGCAGGGGAGAAAGGAGCTCCTACGAGCAGTACTTC	CASRGERSSYEQYF
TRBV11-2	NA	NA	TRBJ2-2	TGTGCCAGCAGCTTATCTGGCGGGCGCACCGGGGAGCTGTTTTTT	CASSLSGGRTGELFF
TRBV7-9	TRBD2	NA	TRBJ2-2	TGTGCCAGCAGCCGAATGAGACTAGCGGGAGCCCCGGGCACCGGGGAGCTGTTTTTT	CASSRMRLAGAPGTGELFF
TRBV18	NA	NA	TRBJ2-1	TGTGCCAGCTCAGACAGAGGCAATGAGCAGTTCTTC	CASSDRGNEQFF
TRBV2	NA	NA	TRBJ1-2	TGTGCCAGCAGTGTGCCGACGGGGGTGGTGGCCTATGGCTACACCTTC	CASSVPTGVVAYGYTF
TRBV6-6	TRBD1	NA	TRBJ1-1	TGTGCCAGCAGTTACACTTCGGACAGGGGTGAAGCTTTCTTT	CASSYTSDRGEAFF
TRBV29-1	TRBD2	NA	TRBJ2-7	TGCAGCGCTGTTGGGGACTATACCGAGCAGTACTTC	CSAVGDYTEQYF